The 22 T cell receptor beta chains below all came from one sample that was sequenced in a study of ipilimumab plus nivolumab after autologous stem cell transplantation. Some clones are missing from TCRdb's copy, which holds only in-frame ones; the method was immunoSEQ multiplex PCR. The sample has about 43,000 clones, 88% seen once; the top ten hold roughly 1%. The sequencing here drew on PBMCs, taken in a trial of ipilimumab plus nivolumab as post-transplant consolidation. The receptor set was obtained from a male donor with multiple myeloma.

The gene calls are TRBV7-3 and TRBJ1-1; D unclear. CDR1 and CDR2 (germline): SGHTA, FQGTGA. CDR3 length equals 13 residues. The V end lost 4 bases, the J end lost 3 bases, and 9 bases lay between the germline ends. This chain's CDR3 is CASSSLADTEAFF. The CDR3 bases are TGTGCCAGCAGCTCCCTTGCGGACACTGAAGCTTTCTTT.

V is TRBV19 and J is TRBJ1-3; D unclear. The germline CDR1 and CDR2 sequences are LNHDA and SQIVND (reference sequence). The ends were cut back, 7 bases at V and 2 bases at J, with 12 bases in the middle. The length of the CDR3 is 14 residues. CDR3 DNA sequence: TGTGCCAGTAACCCTCTTGCCCCTGGAAACACCATATATTTT. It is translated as CASNPLAPGNTIYF. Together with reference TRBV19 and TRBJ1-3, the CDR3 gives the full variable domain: DGGITQSPKYLFRKEGQNVTLSCEQNLNHDAMYWYRQDPGQGLRLIYYSQIVNDFQKGDIAEGYSVSREKKESFPLTVTSAQKNPTAFYLCASNPLAPGNTIYFGEGSWLTVV.

CDR3 protein: CASSLGQLNTEAFF. The CDR3 DNA is TGTGCCAGCAGCTTGGGACAGCTGAACACTGAAGCTTTCTTT. The chain links TRBV2 to TRBJ1-1, with 7 bases fitting TRBD1. The V segment lost 6 bases and the J segment 0 bases; nucleotides outside the gene matches: 4. The CDR3 loop spans 14 amino acids. CDR1 is SNHLY, CDR2 FYNNEI, per germline.

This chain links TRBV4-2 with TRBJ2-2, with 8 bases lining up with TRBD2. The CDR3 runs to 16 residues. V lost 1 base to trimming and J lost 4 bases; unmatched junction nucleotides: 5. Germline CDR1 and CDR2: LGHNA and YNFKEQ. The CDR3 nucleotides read TGTGCCAGCAGCCAAGCGGCGGGGGGCCTCACCGGGGAGCTGTTTTTT. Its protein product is CASSQAAGGLTGELFF.

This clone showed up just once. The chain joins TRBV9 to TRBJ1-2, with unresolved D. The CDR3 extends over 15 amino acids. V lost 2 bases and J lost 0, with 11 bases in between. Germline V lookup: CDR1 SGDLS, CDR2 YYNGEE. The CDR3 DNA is TGTGCCAGCAGCGTCGGACTAACAACTAACTATGGCTACACCTTC. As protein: CASSVGLTTNYGYTF.

Written as DNA, the CDR3 is TGTGCCAGCAGCCACGACAGGGATAGCAATCAGCCCCAGCATTTT. It specifies CASSHDRDSNQPQHF. J is TRBJ1-5 and V is TRBV5-4; 7 positions match TRBD1. Trimming took 4 bases from V and 0 from J; bases not matched to a gene: 4. The CDR3 loop spans 15 amino acids. Germline CDR1 and CDR2: SGHNT and YYREEE (reference sequence).

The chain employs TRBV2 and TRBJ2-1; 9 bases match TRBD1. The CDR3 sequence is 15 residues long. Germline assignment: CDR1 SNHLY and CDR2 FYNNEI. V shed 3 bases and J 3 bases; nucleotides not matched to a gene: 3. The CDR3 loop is CASSDRTGDYNEQFF. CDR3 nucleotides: TGTGCCAGCAGTGATAGGACAGGGGACTACAATGAGCAGTTCTTC.

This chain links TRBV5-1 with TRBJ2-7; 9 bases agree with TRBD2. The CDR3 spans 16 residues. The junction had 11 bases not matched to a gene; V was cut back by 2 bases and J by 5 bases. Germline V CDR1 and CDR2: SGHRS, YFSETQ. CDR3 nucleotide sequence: TGCGCCAGCAGCTTTAATAGCGGGAGTGCCCGTGACGAGCAGTACTTC. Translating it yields CASSFNSGSARDEQYF.

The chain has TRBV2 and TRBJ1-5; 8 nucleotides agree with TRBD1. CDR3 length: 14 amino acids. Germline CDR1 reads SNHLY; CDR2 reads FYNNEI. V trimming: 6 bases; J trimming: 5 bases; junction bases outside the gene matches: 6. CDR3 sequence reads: CASRDREVHQPQHF. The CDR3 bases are TGTGCCAGCAGGGACAGGGAGGTCCATCAGCCCCAGCATTTT.

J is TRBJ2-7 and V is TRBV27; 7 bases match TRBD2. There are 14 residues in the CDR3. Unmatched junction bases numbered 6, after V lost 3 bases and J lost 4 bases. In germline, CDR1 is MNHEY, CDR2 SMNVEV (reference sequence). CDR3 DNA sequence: TGTGCCAGCAGTTTTGAGAAGGGAGGGTACGAGCAGTACTTC. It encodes CASSFEKGGYEQYF.

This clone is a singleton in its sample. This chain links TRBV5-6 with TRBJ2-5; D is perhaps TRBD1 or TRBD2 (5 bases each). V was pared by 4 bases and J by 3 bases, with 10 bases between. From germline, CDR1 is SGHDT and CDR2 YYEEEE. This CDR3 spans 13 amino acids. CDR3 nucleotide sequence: TGTGCCAGCAGCGTCCGGGGCGAAGAGACCCAGTACTTC. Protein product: CASSVRGEETQYF.

CDR3 sequence: CASSLSGSQRRIYNEQFF. CDR3 sequence (DNA): TGCGCCAGCAGCTTATCCGGGAGCCAGAGGAGGATCTACAATGAGCAGTTCTTC. The J gene is TRBJ2-1, the V gene TRBV5-1; TRBD2 is a possible D gene (6 bases). This CDR3 has 18 residues. V lost 2 bases, J lost 3 bases, and 21 bases lay in between. Germline V gives CDR1 SGHRS, CDR2 YFSETQ.

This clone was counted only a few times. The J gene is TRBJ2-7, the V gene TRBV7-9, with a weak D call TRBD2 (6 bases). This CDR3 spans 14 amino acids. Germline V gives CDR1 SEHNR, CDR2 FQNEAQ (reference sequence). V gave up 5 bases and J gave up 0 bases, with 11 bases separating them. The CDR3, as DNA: TGTGCCAGCAGCCCCGCGGACTACTCCTACGAGCAGTACTTC. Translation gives CASSPADYSYEQYF.

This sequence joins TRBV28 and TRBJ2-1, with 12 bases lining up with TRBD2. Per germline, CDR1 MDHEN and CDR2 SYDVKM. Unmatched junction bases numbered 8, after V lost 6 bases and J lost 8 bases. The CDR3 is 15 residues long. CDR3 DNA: TGTGCCAGCAGCCGACTAGCGGGAGAATCAGATGAGCAGTTCTTC. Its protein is CASSRLAGESDEQFF.

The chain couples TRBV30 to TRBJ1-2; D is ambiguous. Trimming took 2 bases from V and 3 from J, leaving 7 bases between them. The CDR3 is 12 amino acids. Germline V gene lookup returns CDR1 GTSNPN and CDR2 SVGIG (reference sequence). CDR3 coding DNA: TGTGCCTGGAGTAAAGATTACTATGGCTACACCTTC. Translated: CAWSKDYYGYTF.

The CDR3 DNA sequence: TGCGCCAGCAGCCAACCCAGGGGGGGGCTAGCCAAAAACATTCAGTACTTC. It yields the protein CASSQPRGGLAKNIQYF. The chain carries TRBV4-1 and TRBJ2-4, with D perhaps assigned TRBD1 or TRBD2 (7 bases each). The V end was cut by 2 bases, the J end by 0 bases, with 14 bases between. This CDR3 has 17 residues. CDR1 is MGHRA and CDR2 is YSYEKL in the germline V gene.

This CDR3 is CASSVIGQAGFGELFF. DNA of the CDR3: TGTGCCAGCAGCGTCATCGGGCAGGCGGGGTTTGGGGAGCTGTTTTTT. This chain links TRBV9 with TRBJ2-2; D is possibly TRBD2 (6 bases). The V end lost 2 bases, the J end lost 8 bases, and 19 bases lay between the germline ends. Germline CDR1 SGDLS, CDR2 YYNGEE. The CDR3 length is 16 residues.

This CDR3 reads CAWSLWETGNTIYF. The CDR3 DNA reads TGTGCCTGGAGTCTTTGGGAAACTGGAAACACCATATATTTT. The genes are TRBV30 and TRBJ1-3; no reliable D call. The CDR3 covers 14 residues. Germline V gene lookup returns CDR1 GTSNPN and CDR2 SVGIG (reference sequence). The V end lost 2 bases, the J end lost 2 bases, and 10 bases lay between the germline ends.

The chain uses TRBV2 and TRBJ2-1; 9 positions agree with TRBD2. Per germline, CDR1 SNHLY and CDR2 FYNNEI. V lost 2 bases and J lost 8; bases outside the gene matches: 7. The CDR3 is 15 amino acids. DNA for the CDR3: TGTGCCAGCAGTGAAAGGCTAGCGGGGTTCGATGAGCAGTTCTTC. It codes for CASSERLAGFDEQFF.

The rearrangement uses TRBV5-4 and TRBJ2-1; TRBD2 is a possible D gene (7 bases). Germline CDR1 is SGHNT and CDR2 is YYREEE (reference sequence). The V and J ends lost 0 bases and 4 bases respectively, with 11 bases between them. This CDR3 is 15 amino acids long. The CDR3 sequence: CASSLAGGVYNEQFF. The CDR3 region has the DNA TGTGCCAGCAGCTTGGCGGGGGGCGTGTACAATGAGCAGTTCTTC. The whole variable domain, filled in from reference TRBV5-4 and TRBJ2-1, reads ETGVTQSPTHLIKTRGQQVTLRCSSQSGHNTVSWYQQALGQGPQFIFQYYREEENGRGNFPPRFSGLQFPNYSSELNVNALELDDSALYLCASSLAGGVYNEQFFGPGTRLTVL.

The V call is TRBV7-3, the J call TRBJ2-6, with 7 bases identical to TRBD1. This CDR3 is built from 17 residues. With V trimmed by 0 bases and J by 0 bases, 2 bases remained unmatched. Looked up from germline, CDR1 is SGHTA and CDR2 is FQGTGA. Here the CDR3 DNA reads TGTGCCAGCAGCTTAACGGGGACAGACTCTGGGGCCAACGTCCTGACTTTC. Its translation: CASSLTGTDSGANVLTF.

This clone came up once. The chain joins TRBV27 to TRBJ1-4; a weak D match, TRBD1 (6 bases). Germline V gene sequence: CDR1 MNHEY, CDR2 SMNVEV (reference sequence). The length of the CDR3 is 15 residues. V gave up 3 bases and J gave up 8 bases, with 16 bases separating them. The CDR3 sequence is CASSFEVGAPEKLFF. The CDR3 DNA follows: TGTGCCAGCAGTTTTGAGGTGGGGGCGCCGGAAAAACTGTTTTTT.